The 10 T cell receptor beta chains reported below all come from one sample, sequenced in a study of brain T cells in children with intractable seizures. This table comes from immunoSEQ multiplex PCR, and its TCRdb copy is limited to in-frame clones, with some not included. The sample carries approximately 330,000 clones, roughly 93% recorded once. Regarding time point: blood from clinic visit 5 months post-surgery; TSC patient then seizure free. The input for sequencing was peripheral blood, taken roughly 5 months after surgery. The receptors derive from a boy younger than two with tuberous sclerosis and intractable seizures.

J is TRBJ2-7 and V is TRBV6-2 or TRBV6-3; the match to TRBD2 covers 7 bases. The CDR3 sequence is 15 residues long. From germline, CDR1 is MNHEY and CDR2 SVGEGT. V shed 6 bases and J 5 bases; nucleotides not matched to a gene: 13. CDR3 nucleotide sequence: TGTGCCAGCAGGTACCTGGCGGGGGTGAGGAACGAGCAGTACTTC. It translates to CASRYLAGVRNEQYF.

The J gene is TRBJ2-7, the V gene TRBV6-5; D possibly corresponds to TRBD2 (6 bases). V was trimmed by 6 bases and J by 3 bases, leaving 18 bases between them. This CDR3 is built from 15 residues. The germline CDR1 and CDR2 sequences are MNHEY and SVGAGI. CDR3 coding DNA: TGTGCCAGCAGCGTGGGCATCGGGGGAAACTACGAGCAGTACTTC. It yields the protein CASSVGIGGNYEQYF.

This rearrangement joins TRBV7-9 to TRBJ1-1; D unclear. Trimming cost V 5 bases and J 0 bases, with 7 bases left between them. CDR3 length: 13 residues. Germline V gives CDR1 SEHNR, CDR2 FQNEAQ (reference sequence). This CDR3 is CASSPIMNTEAFF. DNA of the CDR3: TGTGCCAGCAGCCCTATTATGAACACTGAAGCTTTCTTT.

Worth noting for this clone: Other nucleotide sequences from this sample produce the same CDR3. The chain is built from TRBV6-5 and TRBJ2-7; 9 bases align to TRBD1. This CDR3 is built from 12 residues. Germline lookup yields CDR1 MNHEY and CDR2 SVGAGI. V lost 6 bases and J lost 6; bases outside the gene matches: 3. CDR3 sequence (DNA): TGTGCCAGCAGCCTGACAGGGGGCGAGCAGTACTTC. This encodes CASSLTGGEQYF.

The chain is built from TRBV24-1 and TRBJ2-5; D unclear. V was trimmed by 3 bases and J by 1 base, leaving 5 bases between them. Germline V gene data show CDR1 as KGHDR and CDR2 as SFDVKD. CDR3 length equals 13 residues. The chain's CDR3 is CATSDKLQETQYF. CDR3 sequence (DNA): TGTGCCACCAGTGATAAACTCCAAGAGACCCAGTACTTC.

The chain couples TRBV6-5 to TRBJ2-1; D uncertain. The CDR3 has 13 residues. Trimming cost V 0 bases and J 7 bases, with 7 bases left between them. Germline V gene sequence: CDR1 MNHEY, CDR2 SVGAGI. The CDR3 spells CASSYSGPNEQFF. CDR3 nucleotides: TGTGCCAGCAGTTACTCGGGTCCAAATGAGCAGTTCTTC.

V is TRBV7-6 and J is TRBJ2-1; D is unclear. CDR3 length equals 13 residues. Between the trimmed V and J ends, which lost 1 base and 8 bases, there was a span of 9 bases. From germline, CDR1 is SGHVS and CDR2 FNYEAQ. CDR3 DNA: TGTGCCAGCAGCTTAGATCCCCCAGATGAGCAGTTCTTC. It encodes CASSLDPPDEQFF.

This chain's CDR3 is CASSPGLGGVETQYF. In DNA form, the CDR3 reads TGTGCCAGCAGTCCGGGACTAGGAGGCGTAGAGACCCAGTACTTC. This rearrangement joins TRBV28 to TRBJ2-5; the match to TRBD2 covers 8 bases. Germline V gene data show CDR1 as MDHEN and CDR2 as SYDVKM. With 5 bases clipped from V and 4 bases from J, the junction kept 9 bases outside the gene matches. The CDR3 is made up of 15 amino acids.

The count of this clone is one. The genes are TRBV6-5 and TRBJ2-1; TRBD2 is a possible D gene (6 bases). Germline values: CDR1 MNHEY, CDR2 SVGAGI. CDR3 length: 16 residues. V lost 4 bases and J lost 6, with 19 bases in between. CDR3 sequence reads: CASSSIRGRRPNEQFF. For the CDR3, the DNA is TGTGCCAGCAGTTCCATTCGGGGGAGAAGACCCAATGAGCAGTTCTTC.

The gene calls are TRBV7-9 and TRBJ1-2; tentatively, D is TRBD1 (6 bases). V was pared by 3 bases and J by 7 bases, with 18 bases between. The CDR3 spans 15 residues. The V gene's germline CDR1 is SEHNR and CDR2 FQNEAQ (reference sequence). DNA of the CDR3: TGTGCCAGCAGCTTGGGGGGCGGACAGCTATCTGGCTACACCTTC. Encoded protein: CASSLGGGQLSGYTF.